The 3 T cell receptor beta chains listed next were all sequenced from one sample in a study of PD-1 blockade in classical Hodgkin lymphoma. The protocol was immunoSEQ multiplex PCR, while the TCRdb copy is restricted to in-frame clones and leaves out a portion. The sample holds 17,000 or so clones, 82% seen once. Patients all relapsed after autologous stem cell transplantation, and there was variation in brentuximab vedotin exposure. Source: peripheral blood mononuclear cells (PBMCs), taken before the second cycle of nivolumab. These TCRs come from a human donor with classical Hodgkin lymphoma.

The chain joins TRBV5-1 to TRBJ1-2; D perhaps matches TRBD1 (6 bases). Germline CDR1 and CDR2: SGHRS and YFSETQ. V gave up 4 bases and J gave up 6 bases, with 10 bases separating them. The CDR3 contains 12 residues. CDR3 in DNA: TGCGCCAGCAGCAGGACAGCGGATGGCTACACCTTC. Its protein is CASSRTADGYTF.

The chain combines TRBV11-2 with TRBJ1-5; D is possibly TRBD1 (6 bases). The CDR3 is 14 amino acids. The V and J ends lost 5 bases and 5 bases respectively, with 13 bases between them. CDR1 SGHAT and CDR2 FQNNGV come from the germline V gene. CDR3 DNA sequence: TGTGCCAGCAGCCCCCCGGACAGCCATCAGCCCCAGCATTTT. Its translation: CASSPPDSHQPQHF.

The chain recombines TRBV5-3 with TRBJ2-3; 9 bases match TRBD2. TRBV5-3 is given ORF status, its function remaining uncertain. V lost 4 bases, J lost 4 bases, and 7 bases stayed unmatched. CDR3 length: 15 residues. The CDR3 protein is CARSPESGGPDTQYF. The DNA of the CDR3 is TGTGCCAGAAGCCCAGAGAGCGGGGGGCCAGATACGCAGTATTTT.